A single sample is the source of the 20 T cell receptor beta chains below, sequenced in a study of shared clonotypes between healthy human individuals. Clones were read by immunoSEQ multiplex PCR, and TCRdb kept only the in-frame ones, dropping some. This repertoire shows about 2.2 million clones, 80% to 95% found once; its top ten account for under 2%. Naive CD8 cells were CD45RO-negative, positively selected for CCR7, excluding terminally differentiated effector memory CD45RA+ cells. Input material: naive CD8+ T cells from PBMCs. The receptor source for this set is a man aged 18-30 years in good health. Some clones in this sample may be carry-over from other donors' samples.

This clone occurred once. V is TRBV7-9 and J is TRBJ2-4, with D perhaps matching TRBD1 or TRBD2 (5 bases each). The germline gives CDR1 SEHNR, CDR2 FQNEAQ (reference sequence). CDR3 size: 12 residues. The V and J ends lost 3 bases and 10 bases respectively, with 10 bases between them. CDR3 protein: CASSLGERIQYF. The CDR3 DNA reads TGTGCCAGCAGCTTGGGGGAGAGGATTCAGTACTTC.

V usage is TRBV28 and J usage is TRBJ1-2; TRBD1 is a possible D gene (5 bases). Germline CDR1 is MDHEN and CDR2 is SYDVKM. CDR3 length: 16 residues. Deletions cut 1 base from V and 2 bases from J, with 14 bases between. The CDR3 sequence is CASSLLLGGSNYGYTF. CDR3 in DNA: TGTGCCAGCAGTTTATTACTCGGGGGGTCAAACTATGGCTACACCTTC.

This clone was counted between two and nine times. The rearrangement links TRBV10-1 to TRBJ1-2, with D possibly TRBD1 on 5 matching bases. Between the trimmed V and J ends, which lost 2 bases and 3 bases, there was a span of 7 bases. Germline lookup yields CDR1 WNHNN and CDR2 SYGVQD (reference sequence). The CDR3 consists of 13 residues. CDR3 DNA: TGCGCCAGCAGTGAGGACAGATACTATGGCTACACCTTC. Its translation: CASSEDRYYGYTF.

The chain uses TRBV5-5 and TRBJ2-7, with D possibly called TRBD1 or TRBD2 (6 bases each). In germline, CDR1 is SGHKS, CDR2 YYEKEE (reference sequence). V was pared by 6 bases and J by 3 bases, with 19 bases between. The CDR3 is made up of 15 amino acids. The CDR3 nucleotides read TGTGCCAGCAACTCGCCCGCCGGGGGCCTCTACGAGCAGTACTTC. Its protein is CASNSPAGGLYEQYF.

V usage is TRBV19 and J usage is TRBJ1-2, with 7 bases matching TRBD1. V was pared by 1 base and J by 0 bases, with 2 bases of the junction left unmatched. This CDR3 comprises 15 residues. CDR1 and CDR2 (germline): LNHDA, SQIVND (reference sequence). This CDR3 is CASSIGDRANYGYTF. DNA of the CDR3: TGTGCCAGTAGTATAGGGGACAGAGCTAACTATGGCTACACCTTC.

The J gene is TRBJ1-2, the V gene TRBV11-2; D unresolved. Germline assignment: CDR1 SGHAT and CDR2 FQNNGV. Between the trimmed V and J ends, which lost 2 bases and 6 bases, there was a span of 13 bases. The CDR3 totals 14 residues. In nucleotides, the CDR3 is TGTGCCAGCAGCTTAATCTTACTGACGGATGGCTACACCTTC. It codes for CASSLILLTDGYTF.

V gene TRBV27 combines with J gene TRBJ2-7, with D perhaps matching TRBD2 (7 bases). V lost 3 bases to trimming and J lost 5 bases, with 17 bases between them. There are 15 residues in the CDR3. The germline CDR1 and CDR2 sequences are MNHEY and SMNVEV (reference sequence). The CDR3 loop reads CASSLRGPSGNEQYF. The CDR3 bases are TGTGCCAGCAGTTTGCGGGGGCCCTCAGGGAACGAGCAGTACTTC.

The CDR3 coding sequence is TGTGCCATCAGTGAAGGGACTAGCGCCTACGAGCAGTACTTC. Its protein product is CAISEGTSAYEQYF. The rearrangement links TRBV10-3 to TRBJ2-7; 10 bases are shared with TRBD2. Germline-derived CDR1 and CDR2 are ENHRY and SYGVKD. There are 14 residues in the CDR3. With 3 bases clipped from V and 2 bases from J, the junction kept 1 base outside the gene matches.

This chain connects TRBV21-1 to TRBJ2-7; TRBD2 reflects the table's D call only, with no check against the DNA. TRBV21-1 is shown as a pseudogene. This CDR3 comprises 14 residues. CDR3 DNA: TGTGCCAGCAGCAACCGGGACGGGAGCTACGAGCAGTACTTC. This gives the protein CASSNRDGSYEQYF.

In the case of this clone: The same CDR3 also results from other DNA sequences found in this sample. The J gene is TRBJ2-7, the V gene TRBV6-6; D not resolved. The length of the CDR3 is 14 residues. V gave up 5 bases and J gave up 0 bases, with 11 bases separating them. Germline V gives CDR1 MNHNY, CDR2 SVGAGI (reference sequence). The CDR3 loop reads CASSPWTGSYEQYF. The CDR3 nucleotides are TGTGCCAGCAGTCCCTGGACGGGCTCCTACGAGCAGTACTTC.

V is TRBV9 and J is TRBJ2-1, with TRBD2 matching over 12 bases. The CDR3 runs to 18 residues. Germline CDR1 SGDLS, CDR2 YYNGEE. J lost 2 bases, V lost 0 bases, and 6 bases had no gene match. This chain's CDR3 is CASSVEASGRAPYNEQFF. As DNA, the CDR3 is TGTGCCAGCAGCGTAGAAGCTAGCGGGAGGGCCCCCTACAATGAGCAGTTCTTC.

Concerning this clone itself: Germline and junction disagree at one end, which may indicate a read error. V usage is TRBV5-8 and J usage is TRBJ1-5, with D unresolved. The germline gives CDR1 SGHTS, CDR2 YDEGEE. This CDR3 spans 12 amino acids. CDR3 nucleotide sequence: TGTGCCAGCAGCTTGATTCCGCAACCCACATATTTT. It is translated as CASSLIPQPTYF.

CDR3 loop: CASSSLQKETQYF. As DNA, the CDR3 is TGTGCCAGCAGCTCATTACAGAAAGAGACCCAGTACTTC. The J gene is TRBJ2-5, the V gene TRBV7-9; D is uncertain. The CDR3 runs to 13 residues. Germline values: CDR1 SEHNR, CDR2 FQNEAQ (reference sequence). The V end was cut by 4 bases, the J end by 3 bases, with 9 bases between.

The rearrangement links TRBV15 to TRBJ2-5, with D unclear. The germline V gene has CDR1 LNHNV and CDR2 YYDKDF (reference sequence). Trimming removed 0 bases at V and 0 bases at J, with 8 bases between. This CDR3 region has 15 residues. In DNA, the CDR3 is TGTGCCACCAGCAGAGATAGGGCGGACCAAGAGACCCAGTACTTC. This translates into CATSRDRADQETQYF.

This clone was detected once. The CDR3 DNA sequence: TGTGCCAGCAGGGGACCTTGGGGCTACACCTTC. Amino acids: CASRGPWGYTF. This chain connects TRBV27 to TRBJ1-2, with a weak D call TRBD1 (5 bases). The CDR3 sequence is 11 residues long. Trimming removed 6 bases from V and 8 bases from J, with 10 bases in between. Germline lookup yields CDR1 MNHEY and CDR2 SMNVEV (reference sequence).

This clone was seen only once. The J gene is TRBJ1-1, the V gene TRBV28; D remains ambiguous. CDR3 length: 14 residues. V was trimmed by 5 bases and J by 4 bases, leaving 14 bases between them. Germline CDR1 reads MDHEN; CDR2 reads SYDVKM. CDR3 loop: CASSAGEGITEAFF. The CDR3 bases are TGTGCCAGCAGTGCCGGGGAAGGGATCACTGAAGCTTTCTTT. The full variable domain, with the rest looked up from reference TRBV28 and TRBJ1-1, is DVKVTQSSRYLVKRTGEKVFLECVQDMDHENMFWYRQDPGLGLRLIYFSYDVKMKEKGDIPEGYSVSREKKERFSLILESASTNQTSMYLCASSAGEGITEAFFGQGTRLTVV.

V gene TRBV29-1 combines with J gene TRBJ1-3; D is uncertain. This CDR3 has 12 amino acids. Germline CDR1 SQVTM, CDR2 ANQGSEA. The V end was cut by 8 bases, the J end by 4 bases, with 12 bases between. This chain's CDR3 is CSTLWRGNTIYF. In DNA form, the CDR3 reads TGCAGCACCTTATGGAGGGGAAACACCATATATTTT.

CDR3 nucleotide sequence: TGTGCCAGCCTTGCTAGCGGGAGTACCGGGGAGCTGTTTTTT. The encoded protein is CASLASGSTGELFF. The chain employs TRBV28 and TRBJ2-2; 10 bases match TRBD2. In germline, CDR1 is MDHEN, CDR2 SYDVKM. The length of the CDR3 is 14 residues. Trimming took 8 bases from V and 5 from J; bases not matched to a gene: 5.

The chain carries TRBV28 and TRBJ2-2, with 8 positions matching TRBD2. Germline V CDR1 and CDR2: MDHEN, SYDVKM. V dropped 7 bases and J dropped 6; count of bases not matched to a gene: 19. The CDR3 length is 18 residues. The CDR3 loop reads CASIRRPGGPWDAGELFF. CDR3 DNA sequence: TGTGCCAGCATCAGAAGACCGGGAGGGCCGTGGGACGCCGGGGAGCTGTTTTTT.

The chain employs TRBV7-9 and TRBJ2-3, with 7 nucleotides matching TRBD2. The V gene end was trimmed by 0 bases and the J gene end by 1 base; junction bases not matched to a gene: 10. Germline V gene data show CDR1 as SEHNR and CDR2 as FQNEAQ (reference sequence). The CDR3 loop spans 18 amino acids. The CDR3 coding sequence is TGTGCCAGCAGCTTAGCGCTGAGGGAGGGCCTGGGCACAGATACGCAGTATTTT. Its translation: CASSLALREGLGTDTQYF.